Listed below are T cell receptor beta chains from one sample, sequenced in a study of blood T cell repertoires in COVID-19. Measured with immunoSEQ multiplex PCR; TCRdb has only the in-frame clones, and not every one. The sample has 110,000 to 150,000 clones; 88% are singletons. The sample taken for sequencing was peripheral blood. These receptor sequences come from a man aged 50-59 years with active or convalescent COVID-19. Each CDR3 is given with its conserved first and last residue. The D gene is left open where the match is weak. Expanded clones get a size class; other rows say once, few or many, or leave the size out.

TRBJ1-1	.	.	TRBV7-8	TGTGCCAGCACCCCAGGGCTGAAGAACACTGAAGCTTTCTTT	CASTPGLKNTEAFF
TRBJ2-1	.	.	TRBV13	TGTGCCAGCAGCTTAGCTGGCCTGGGAGAACGGTACAATGAGCAGTTCTTC	CASSLAGLGERYNEQFF
TRBJ1-2	.	.	TRBV4-2	TGTGCCAGCAGCCAAGTATGGGTGGAGGAGGACTATGGCTACACCTTC	CASSQVWVEEDYGYTF
TRBJ2-1	.	.	TRBV3-1/TRBV3-2	TGTGCCAGCAGACGCGAGGACGGGAGCTCCTACAATGAGCAGTTCTTC	CASRREDGSSYNEQFF
TRBJ2-7	.	TRBD1	TRBV6-5	TGTGCCAGCAGTACCTGGGACAGGGGATCCTACGAGCAGTACTTC	CASSTWDRGSYEQYF
TRBJ2-7	.	TRBD1	TRBV2	TGTGCCAGCAGGCCACGGACAGGGACCTACGAGCAGTACTTC	CASRPRTGTYEQYF
TRBJ1-6	few	TRBD1	TRBV4-1	TGCGCCAGCAGCCCATCGGGACAGGGGGGGTTTTCACCCCTCCACTTT	CASSPSGQGGFSPLHF
TRBJ1-1	.	.	TRBV6-5	TGTGCCAGCAGTTACGGGCCGAAGACTGAAGCTTTCTTT	CASSYGPKTEAFF
TRBJ2-2	.	.	TRBV12-3/TRBV12-4	TGTGCCGCGGCGGGGAACACCGGGGAGCTGTTTTTT	CAAAGNTGELFF
TRBJ2-7	.	TRBD2	TRBV11-3	TGTGCCAGCAGCTTAGTGGGGACTAGCGGGTACACCTACGAGCAGTACTTC	CASSLVGTSGYTYEQYF
TRBJ1-6	.	TRBD1	TRBV4-1	TGCGCCAGCAGCCAAGATCGACAGGGACGTCCCCTCCACTTT	CASSQDRQGRPLHF
TRBJ2-7	.	.	TRBV6-5	TGTGCCAGCAGTTACTCCTTCAGCTCCTACGAGCAGTACTTC	CASSYSFSSYEQYF
TRBJ1-1	.	.	TRBV12-3/TRBV12-4	TGTGCCAGCTGCGGGCGCCGGGCAGCTGAAGCTTTCTTT	CASCGRRAAEAFF
TRBJ2-1	.	TRBD2	TRBV4-1	TGCGCCAGCAGCCAAGCCTCATCCCTCCCGCGGCTAGCGGGAGGGAATGAGCAGTTCTTC	CASSQASSLPRLAGGNEQFF
TRBJ2-7	.	.	TRBV5-4	TGTGCCAGCAGCTTTAGTTCCAACCTCTACGAGCAGTACTTC	CASSFSSNLYEQYF
TRBJ2-7	once	.	TRBV5-4	TGTGCCAGCAGCTTTACAGGGAAGGTCGAGCAGTACTTC	CASSFTGKVEQYF
TRBJ1-2	.	.	TRBV3-1/TRBV3-2	TGTGCCAGCAGCCAAGCCAGGTTCGGTGGCTACACCTTC	CASSQARFGGYTF
TRBJ1-2	.	.	TRBV5-1	TGCGCCAGCAGCTTGGAACAGGATGGCTACACCTTC	CASSLEQDGYTF
TRBJ2-1	.	TRBD1	TRBV3-1/TRBV3-2	TGTGCCAGCAGCCTCCGACAGGGCGGATATGAGCAGTTCTTC	CASSLRQGGYEQFF
TRBJ1-1	.	.	TRBV28	TGTGCCAGCAGCTACCGGGGCACTGAAGCTTTCTTT	CASSYRGTEAFF
TRBJ2-2	.	TRBD1	TRBV20-1	TGCAGTGCTAGTCGTGCCCGGGACAGAGTTACCGGGGAGCTGTTTTTT	CSASRARDRVTGELFF
TRBJ2-1	.	TRBD2	TRBV6-5	TGTGCCAGCACACCCACTAGCGGGAGCTACAATGAGCAGTTCTTC	CASTPTSGSYNEQFF
TRBJ2-7	.	TRBD1	TRBV27	TGTGCCAGCAGTTTGAGGGGACAGGGGGTATCCTACGAGCAGTACTTC	CASSLRGQGVSYEQYF
TRBJ2-7	.	.	TRBV10-3	TGTGCCATCAAGGAGGGAGGCTCCTACGAGCAGTACTTC	CAIKEGGSYEQYF
TRBJ1-6	.	.	TRBV28	TGTGCCAGCAGTTTAACGAGCTCCTATAATTCACCCCTCCACTTT	CASSLTSSYNSPLHF
TRBJ1-2	.	TRBD1	TRBV19	TGTGCCAGTAGTCCCTCGACAGGGCGAAGTGGCTACACCTTC	CASSPSTGRSGYTF
TRBJ1-3	.	TRBD1	TRBV5-4	TGTGCCAGCAGCGCGGGACAGGGGGCGCCTGGAAACACCATATATTTT	CASSAGQGAPGNTIYF
TRBJ1-2	.	.	TRBV7-2	TGTGCCAGCAGCGCTCACCGAGACACTAACTATGGCTACACCTTC	CASSAHRDTNYGYTF
TRBJ1-2	.	TRBD1	TRBV7-2	TGTGCCAGCAGCTTCGACAGGGATAGCTACACCTTC	CASSFDRDSYTF
TRBJ2-2	.	.	TRBV10-1	TGCGCCAGCAGTTACAGGAACACCGGGGAGCTGTTTTTT	CASSYRNTGELFF
TRBJ2-5	.	TRBD2	TRBV7-3	TGTGCCAGCAGCTCCCTAGCGGGGACCCAAGAGACCCAGTACTTC	CASSSLAGTQETQYF
TRBJ1-3	few	.	TRBV5-4	TGTGCCAGCAGCTTGGACAGGGAAATTGGAAACACCATATATTTT	CASSLDREIGNTIYF
TRBJ2-6	.	TRBD2	TRBV11-2	TGTGCCAGCAGCTTAGGGGATAGCGGGAGCTACTCTGGGGCCAACGTCCTGACTTTC	CASSLGDSGSYSGANVLTF
TRBJ2-1	.	.	TRBV19	TGTGCCAGTAGTTCGACCCCCGGAGATTTTTACAATGAGCAGTTCTTC	CASSSTPGDFYNEQFF
TRBJ2-3	.	TRBD2	TRBV7-9	TGTGCCAGCAGCCGGACTAGCATCCCAGATACGCAGTATTTT	CASSRTSIPDTQYF
TRBJ2-1	.	.	TRBV7-2	TGTGCCAGCAGCCCAGGATCGTACAATGAGCAGTTCTTC	CASSPGSYNEQFF
TRBJ2-3	once	TRBD2	TRBV5-8	TGTGCCAGCATGGGACTAGCGGGATTAGATACGCAGTATTTT	CASMGLAGLDTQYF
TRBJ1-3	.	.	TRBV11-2	TGTGCCAGCAGGTTGAGCTCTGGAAACACCATATATTTT	CASRLSSGNTIYF
TRBJ1-2	.	TRBD1	TRBV5-1	TGCGCCAGCAGCTCCGGGCAGGGGGCGCGGAACTATGGCTACACCTTC	CASSSGQGARNYGYTF
TRBJ2-5	.	TRBD2	TRBV18	TGTGCCAGCTCATCGAGTATCGGGGGGGAGACCCAGTACTTC	CASSSSIGGETQYF
TRBJ2-7	.	TRBD1	TRBV2	TGTGCCAGCAGAGGGACAGGGGGGAGTCGCTACGAGCAGTACTTC	CASRGTGGSRYEQYF
TRBJ2-5	.	TRBD2	TRBV5-6	TGTGCCAGCAGCCGCCCTGGGGCAATAGGCGGGGGGGGCCAAGAGACCCAGTACTTC	CASSRPGAIGGGGQETQYF
TRBJ1-5	.	TRBD1	TRBV4-1	TGCGCCAGCAGCCAAGATTCACAGGGGAGGAGGCAGCCCCAGCATTTT	CASSQDSQGRRQPQHF
TRBJ1-1	once	.	TRBV6-6	TGTGCCAGCAGTCTGCTAAGATTGGGGGGGATGAACACTGAAGCTTTCTTT	CASSLLRLGGMNTEAFF
TRBJ2-1	.	.	TRBV19	TGTGCCAGTAGCTCTCAGTACTCCTACAATGAGCAGTTCTTC	CASSSQYSYNEQFF
TRBJ2-7	.	TRBD1	TRBV7-2	TGTGCCAGCAGCGCAAGCCAGGGGGCCCAATACGAGCAGTACTTC	CASSASQGAQYEQYF
TRBJ2-1	once	.	TRBV3-1/TRBV3-2	TGTGCCAGCAGCCAAGGAATTAGCTCCTACAATGAGCAGTTCTTC	CASSQGISSYNEQFF
TRBJ2-2	.	.	TRBV4-1	TGCGCCAGCAGCCCGACGATGGGCGGGACGAACACCGGGGAGCTGTTTTTT	CASSPTMGGTNTGELFF
TRBJ2-3	once	.	TRBV27	TGTGCCAGCAGTTTAGTCCCGGGACTCAAAGATACGCAGTATTTT	CASSLVPGLKDTQYF
TRBJ2-2	.	.	TRBV14	TGTGCCAGCAGTCGTCCGGGACAGAACACCGGGGAGCTGTTTTTT	CASSRPGQNTGELFF
TRBJ2-3	.	TRBD2	TRBV28	TGTGCCAGCAGTTCCCCAGGACTAGCGGGAGTATGGACAGATACGCAGTATTTT	CASSSPGLAGVWTDTQYF
TRBJ1-2	.	TRBD1	TRBV27	TGTGCCAGCAAGGGACAGGGGACTAGTGGCTACACCTTC	CASKGQGTSGYTF